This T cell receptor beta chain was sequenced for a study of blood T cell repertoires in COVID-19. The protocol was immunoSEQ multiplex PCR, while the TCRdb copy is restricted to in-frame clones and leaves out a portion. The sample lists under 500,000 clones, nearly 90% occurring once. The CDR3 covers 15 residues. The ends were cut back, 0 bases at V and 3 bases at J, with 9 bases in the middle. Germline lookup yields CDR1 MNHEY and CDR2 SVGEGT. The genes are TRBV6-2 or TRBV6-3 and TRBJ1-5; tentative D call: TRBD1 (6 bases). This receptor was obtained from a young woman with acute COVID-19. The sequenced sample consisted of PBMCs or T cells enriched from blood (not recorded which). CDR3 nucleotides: TGTGCCAGCAGTTACTCCAGGGGCTCCAATCAGCCCCAGCATTTT. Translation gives CASSYSRGSNQPQHF.